A selection of T cell receptor beta chains follows, all from one sample in a study of vaccination effects on CD4 cells after COVID-19. Clones were read by immunoSEQ multiplex PCR, and TCRdb kept only the in-frame ones, dropping some. The profile shows 21,000 or so clones, roughly 74% of them singletons. The antigens of these receptors remain unknown. The input for sequencing was CD4+ T cells from PBMCs cultured with a peptide pool, taken before COVID-19 vaccination. The source of these receptors is a human donor who had a prior SARS-CoV-2 infection. The CDR3 runs from the conserved cysteine through the conserved F or W. D genes are given only for firm matches. Clone size, where shown, is once, few, many, or a class for clones that have expanded.

- TRBJ1-3 - TRBV9 TGTGCCAGCAGCCTGTCCGGGGTGAGCTCTGGAAACACCATATATTTT CASSLSGVSSGNTIYF
- TRBJ2-3 - TRBV7-9 TGTGCCAGCAGCTTAGACTGGGACACAGATACGCAGTATTTT CASSLDWDTDTQYF
few TRBJ1-1 - TRBV9 TGTGCCAGCAGCGTAGGAGCCGGGGACTTGGATGCTGAAGCTTTCTTT CASSVGAGDLDAEAFF
- TRBJ1-6 TRBD1 TRBV5-6 TGTGCCAGCAGCTTGACAGGGGTGGATTCACCCCTCCACTTT CASSLTGVDSPLHF
- TRBJ2-3 - TRBV30 TGTGCCTGGAGTGTAGAGTTGTCCACGAAGATATTGCCGTATTTT CAWSVELSTKILPYF
- TRBJ1-2 - TRBV3-1/TRBV3-2 TGTGCCAGCAGCCAACGAGGGGGGTACATTGGTAATGGCTACACCTTC CASSQRGGYIGNGYTF
- TRBJ2-3 TRBD1 TRBV2 TGTGCCAGCAGTGCGGACAGGGGAGGTACGCAGTATTTT CASSADRGGTQYF
- TRBJ2-3 - TRBV28 TGTGCCAGCAGTCGCCCCCCGCAGTTAGATACGCAGTATTTT CASSRPPQLDTQYF
- TRBJ2-7 - TRBV12-2 TGTGCAAGTCGCCTAGAGAAGGACAGGCCTTACGAGCAGTACTTC CASRLEKDRPYEQYF
- TRBJ2-1 - TRBV29-1 TGCAGCGTTGAAGGGTATAGGGGACCCGGGAATGAGCAGTTCTTC CSVEGYRGPGNEQFF
- TRBJ2-7 - TRBV11-3 TGTGCCAGCAGCTTAGTGGGCTATACCTACGAGCAGTACTTC CASSLVGYTYEQYF
- TRBJ1-1 - TRBV4-3 TGCGCCAGCAGCCAAGATACCCACCGTATGAACACTGAAGCTTTCTTT CASSQDTHRMNTEAFF
- TRBJ2-1 TRBD2 TRBV2 TGTGCCAGCAGTTATAGTGGACTAGCGGGGGTGTACAATGAGCAGTTCTTC CASSYSGLAGVYNEQFF
few TRBJ1-1 - TRBV30 TGTGCCTGGAGGGGTATCACAGACACTGAAGCTTTCTTT CAWRGITDTEAFF
- TRBJ2-3 TRBD2 TRBV12-5 TGTGCTAGTGGTTTAGGGACTAGCGGGGGGGTTAGCACAGATACGCAGTATTTT CASGLGTSGGVSTDTQYF
- TRBJ1-2 TRBD1 TRBV10-3 TGTGCCATCAGTGACAGGGGGGATACTTATGGCTACACCTTC CAISDRGDTYGYTF
- TRBJ2-7 TRBD2 TRBV7-2 TGTGCCAGCAGCCCAAGCAGCGGGAGTTTTCACGAGCAGTACTTC CASSPSSGSFHEQYF
hyperexpanded TRBJ1-2 TRBD1 TRBV6-5 TGTGCCAGCACTATAAGGGGGCAGGCCCCTTATGGCTACACCTTC CASTIRGQAPYGYTF
- TRBJ2-7 - TRBV25-1 TGTGCCAGCAGTGAATCTGGGGTGGGTGAGCAGTACTTC CASSESGVGEQYF
- TRBJ1-4 - TRBV18 TGTGCCAGCTCACCGCTCCGGGACGGTAATGAAAAACTGTTTTTT CASSPLRDGNEKLFF
- TRBJ2-2 TRBD1 TRBV10-3 TGTGCCATCAATACGGACAGGCAAAACACCGGGGAGCTGTTTTTT CAINTDRQNTGELFF
- TRBJ1-1 - TRBV7-2 TGTGCCAGCAGCTGGGTTTCGAACACTGAAGCTTTCTTT CASSWVSNTEAFF
few TRBJ2-1 TRBD2 TRBV5-1 TGCGCCAGCAGGACCACTAGCGGGGCATACAATGAGCAGTTCTTC CASRTTSGAYNEQFF
- TRBJ2-5 - TRBV27 TGTGCCAGCAGTTTATCTTTGGGAGAGACCCAGTACTTC CASSLSLGETQYF
few TRBJ1-2 TRBD1 TRBV5-4 TGTGCCAGCAGCCTACCACCGGGACAGGGGGAAGGCTACACCTTC CASSLPPGQGEGYTF
few TRBJ2-6 - TRBV6-2/TRBV6-3 TGTGCCAGCAGTACCCGGGGACGAAACTCTGGGGCCAACGTCCTGACTTTC CASSTRGRNSGANVLTF
- TRBJ2-5 TRBD1 TRBV9 TGTGCCAGCAGCGCTCGGACAGGCAATGAGGGGGAGACCCAGTACTTC CASSARTGNEGETQYF
- TRBJ2-2 TRBD2 TRBV28 TGTGCCACCACCCCTAGCGGGGCCGGGGAGCTGTTTTTT CATTPSGAGELFF
few TRBJ2-5 - TRBV3-1/TRBV3-2 TGTGCCAGCAGCCAAGTGCTAGGCCGAGAGACCCAGTACTTC CASSQVLGRETQYF
- TRBJ1-4 TRBD1 TRBV18 TGTGCCAGCTCTCCAGACAGGGCAACTAATGAAAAACTGTTTTTT CASSPDRATNEKLFF
- TRBJ2-1 - TRBV10-3 TGTGCCATCAGGCCAGACGGGAGCTCCTACAATGAGCAGTTCTTC CAIRPDGSSYNEQFF
few TRBJ1-4 TRBD1 TRBV4-1 TGCGCCAGCAGCCACGGGGGACAGGGGACTAATGAAAAACTGTTTTTT CASSHGGQGTNEKLFF
few TRBJ2-3 - TRBV6-2/TRBV6-3 TGTGCCAGCAGCCGGGGGGGGACAGGGCGTTTGGATACGCAGTATTTT CASSRGGTGRLDTQYF
- TRBJ1-4 - TRBV7-3 TGTGCCAGCAGCTTTAGACAGCGACATAGTGAAAAACTGTTTTTT CASSFRQRHSEKLFF
- TRBJ1-6 - TRBV27 TGTGCCAGCAGGGGGCCGATGGGCTCCTATAATTCACCCCTCCACTTT CASRGPMGSYNSPLHF
- TRBJ2-1 - TRBV2 TGTGCCAGCAGTGAGACCTCTAGCGTAAGCCCCTACAATGAGCAGTTCTTC CASSETSSVSPYNEQFF